Listed here are 26 T cell receptor beta chains from one sample, sequenced in a study of CXCR3-negative and CXCR3-positive naive CD8 T cells. With UMI labels, 5' RACE was used to prepare the TRB cDNA libraries. Each CDR3 protein gets one entry in TCRdb, which reprocessed the 5' RACE reads and gives no DNA. The sample has 48,000 or so distinct CDR3 sequences, and its top ten clones hold approximately 15%. The sample taken for sequencing was memory CD8+ T cells from blood. These receptors were taken from a human donor in good health. Some clones in this sample may be carry-over from other donors' samples.

The chain uses TRBV6-6 and TRBJ2-2. Looked up from germline, CDR1 is MNHNY and CDR2 is SVGAGI (reference sequence). The CDR3 totals 16 residues. CDR3 sequence reads: CASSSDDKTNTGELFF.

The J gene is TRBJ2-7, the V gene TRBV5-1; TCRdb's assignment of TRBD1 cannot be checked, as there is no DNA. CDR1 SGHRS and CDR2 YFSETQ come from the germline V gene. CDR3 size: 14 residues. CDR3 residues: CASSLVTGSYEQYF.

V and J are TRBV28 and TRBJ1-1. Per germline, CDR1 MDHEN and CDR2 SYDVKM. This CDR3 is 14 amino acids long. The CDR3: CASSLVGVNTEAFF.

The chain combines TRBV4-1 with TRBJ1-1. This CDR3 has 15 amino acids. The germline V gene has CDR1 MGHRA and CDR2 YSYEKL. CDR3 loop: CASSHSTAMNTEAFF.

The J gene is TRBJ2-1, the V gene TRBV5-6; the TCRdb D gene call, TRBD1, has no DNA to confirm it. The CDR3 loop spans 14 amino acids. The germline gives CDR1 SGHDT, CDR2 YYEEEE. CDR3 region: CASSFGDPYNEQFF.

The chain is built from TRBV28 and TRBJ2-7. Germline CDR1 reads MDHEN; CDR2 reads SYDVKM. The CDR3 totals 13 residues. The CDR3 reads CASSETRGYEQYF. Supplemented by reference TRBV28 and TRBJ2-7, the full variable domain reads DVKVTQSSRYLVKRTGEKVFLECVQDMDHENMFWYRQDPGLGLRLIYFSYDVKMKEKGDIPEGYSVSREKKERFSLILESASTNQTSMYLCASSETRGYEQYFGPGTRLTVT.

The chain couples TRBV12-3 or TRBV12-4 to TRBJ2-5. The CDR3 length is 13 residues. The CDR3 region is CASSLGTQETQYF.

The J gene is TRBJ2-1, the V gene TRBV12-3 or TRBV12-4; with no DNA, the TCRdb D assignment of TRBD1 cannot be verified. This CDR3 comprises 18 residues. CDR3 residues: CASSFAIAGVSSYNEQFF.

The V call is TRBV14, the J call TRBJ2-7; TCRdb's D gene call, TRBD1, goes unchecked for lack of DNA. The germline V gene has CDR1 SGHDN and CDR2 FVKESK. CDR3 length: 13 residues. CDR3 region: CASSPGTLYEQYF.

The J gene is TRBJ2-1, the V gene TRBV20-1; TCRdb's D call of TRBD1 is untestable without DNA. The CDR3 runs to 16 residues. Germline loops: CDR1 DFQATT, CDR2 SNEGSKA (reference sequence). The chain's CDR3 is CSADQIRDSWYNEQLF.

The V and J genes are TRBV12-3 or TRBV12-4 and TRBJ2-1; TCRdb's assignment of TRBD1 cannot be checked, as there is no DNA. CDR3 size: 15 residues. The CDR3 spells CASTAPGGAAHEQFF.

J is TRBJ2-1 and V is TRBV4-3; with no DNA, the TCRdb D assignment of TRBD2 cannot be verified. This CDR3 region has 15 residues. CDR1 is LGHNA, CDR2 YSLEER, per germline. The CDR3 spells CASSQTSGAYNEQFF.

The rearrangement joins TRBV25-1 to TRBJ2-7; TCRdb names TRBD1, which stays unverified in the absence of DNA. This CDR3 contains 15 residues. Germline-derived CDR1 and CDR2 are MGHDK and SYGVNS. Here the CDR3 reads CASREPGQGAYEQYF.

The chain joins TRBV4-2 to TRBJ2-5. Germline V gene data show CDR1 as LGHNA and CDR2 as YNFKEQ. This CDR3 region has 16 residues. The CDR3 loop reads CASSQDAAKAAETQYF.

The V and J genes are TRBV18 and TRBJ2-1; TCRdb names TRBD1, which stays unverified in the absence of DNA. The CDR3 covers 15 residues. Per the germline V gene, CDR1 is KGHSH and CDR2 is LQKENI. The CDR3 spells CASSPTGAMFNEQFF.

The rearrangement joins TRBV29-1 to TRBJ2-6; no DNA is available, so the TRBD1 call from TCRdb remains unchecked. The germline V gene has CDR1 SQVTM and CDR2 ANQGSEA. The CDR3 contains 15 residues. CDR3 sequence reads: CSVEEGASGANVLTF. Drawing the rest from reference TRBV29-1 and TRBJ2-6, the complete variable domain is SAVISQKPSRDICQRGTSLTIQCQVDSQVTMMFWYRQQPGQSLTLIATANQGSEATYESGFVIDKFPISRPNLTFSTLTVSNMSPEDSSIYLCSVEEGASGANVLTFGAGSRLTVL.

The chain links TRBV5-1 to TRBJ2-1; TCRdb names TRBD1, which stays unverified in the absence of DNA. Germline CDR1 and CDR2: SGHRS and YFSETQ. The CDR3 has 15 residues. The CDR3: CASSLGDRGSDEQFF.

The J gene is TRBJ2-3, the V gene TRBV7-7; TCRdb selects TRBD2, and the lack of DNA leaves this call unchecked. The CDR3 covers 15 residues. Germline CDR1 is SSHAT and CDR2 is FNYEAQ (reference sequence). CDR3 loop: CASSLMSDSADTQYF.

The gene calls are TRBV14 and TRBJ2-1; the D call from TCRdb, TRBD2, cannot be confirmed without DNA. This CDR3 spans 13 amino acids. Germline lookup yields CDR1 SGHDN and CDR2 FVKESK. CDR3 region: CASSPGLPNEQFF.

The CDR3 is CASSSSLTDEQYF. The V call is TRBV7-3, the J call TRBJ2-7. The CDR3 runs to 13 residues. CDR1 and CDR2 from the germline V gene are SGHTA and FQGTGA.

The chain carries TRBV29-1 and TRBJ2-1; the D call of TRBD1 rests on TCRdb alone, since no DNA is present to check it. The CDR3 length is 11 residues. In germline, CDR1 is SQVTM, CDR2 ANQGSEA. CDR3 loop: CSVERPNEQFF.

This sequence joins TRBV29-1 and TRBJ2-2. Germline assignment: CDR1 SQVTM and CDR2 ANQGSEA. This CDR3 contains 12 residues. The CDR3 here is CSTFKGTGELFF.

The chain employs TRBV4-3 and TRBJ2-7; there is no DNA to check the TCRdb D call of TRBD2. This CDR3 comprises 15 residues. Germline CDR1 and CDR2: LGHNA and YSLEER. The CDR3 loop reads CASSQVVSWDYEQYF.

The chain joins TRBV29-1 to TRBJ2-7; TCRdb returns TRBD1, unconfirmable since there is no DNA. Per the germline V gene, CDR1 is SQVTM and CDR2 is ANQGSEA. This CDR3 has 15 amino acids. The chain's CDR3 is CSVDDLHTGGGEQYF.

The V gene is TRBV27, the J gene TRBJ2-7; TCRdb lists TRBD1, though no DNA is available to test this call. The CDR3 loop spans 15 amino acids. CDR1 is MNHEY, CDR2 SMNVEV, per germline (reference sequence). The CDR3: CASSLGGASSYEQYF.

The chain combines TRBV4-1 with TRBJ2-7; the TCRdb D gene call, TRBD2, has no DNA to confirm it. The CDR3 runs 14 residues. The germline V gene encodes CDR1 MGHRA and CDR2 YSYEKL. The CDR3 loop reads CASSLGLASYEQYF.